This T cell receptor beta chain is drawn from a study of control samples from healthy donors and cancer patients (dated by TCRdb to 2018 to 2021). Libraries were made using the immunoSEQ multiplex PCR assay. Entries here come from immuneACCESS through TCRdb and include only in-frame sequences with V and J called. Some clones fail to appear in such tables; in the studies checked, an unresolved V gene covers under half of the shortfall, and the cause of the remainder is unknown. This sample holds 90,000 to 150,000 clones; about 91% were observed only once. Of the sample, around 3.5% falls within the top ten clones. Clipping removes 7 bases from V and 5 bases from J, with 8 as the unmatched junction base count. Including the terminal cysteine and phenylalanine, the CDR3 comprises 14 residues. Of all the DNA, just the CDR3 is kept, 42 bases in frame from base 1. Looking up the germline V gene yields CDR1 SGHAT and CDR2 FQNNGV.

Concerning this clone: Its target antigen remains unknown. No base-level quality is on record; no much larger clone is a single base apart.

This TCR was recovered from a man between 35 and 55 years old in good health. The rearranged chain carries TRBV11-2 and TRBJ2-5; 9 central bases correspond to TRBD2. Sequencing input: blood. The nucleotide sequence is TGTGCCAGCATGGCGGGGGGGCGGGGGGAGACCCAGTACTTC. Translated, this gives CASMAGGRGETQYF.